The 32 T cell receptor beta chains given below trace back to one sample, sequenced in a study of response to subunit inactivated influenza vaccine. MiXCR, applied by TCRdb to the RT-PCR reads, yields one record per CDR3 protein. Of 860,000 or so distinct CDR3 sequences in the sample, 20% to 25% were seen once. The material sequenced was PBMCs from blood, taken about 5 days after vaccination. The receptors were sampled from a man aged 45-60 years who received an inactivated influenza vaccine.

This clonotype turned up a few times. The rearrangement uses TRBV10-3 and TRBJ1-1; 10 bases line up with TRBD1. Trimming took 3 bases from V and 4 from J; bases not matched to a gene: 2. Per germline, CDR1 ENHRY and CDR2 SYGVKD. CDR3 length: 14 amino acids. As DNA, the CDR3 is TGTGCCATCAGTGATGGGACAGGGGTCACTGAAGCTTTCTTT. Protein: CAISDGTGVTEAFF.

This chain links TRBV19 with TRBJ1-1, with D unresolved. Germline V gene lookup returns CDR1 LNHDA and CDR2 SQIVND (reference sequence). The ends were cut back, 8 bases at V and 1 base at J, with 8 bases in the middle. The length of the CDR3 is 12 residues. This CDR3 is CASAPRNTEAFF. CDR3 nucleotide sequence: TGTGCCAGTGCCCCTCGGAACACTGAAGCTTTCTTT.

The genes are TRBV18 and TRBJ2-1, with 11 bases that match TRBD1. Germline V gene data show CDR1 as KGHSH and CDR2 as LQKENI. This CDR3 is 16 amino acids long. The trim removed 3 bases at V and 4 bases at J, leaving 5 bases unmatched. This CDR3 reads CASSPRTGGVYNEQFF. The CDR3 bases are TGTGCCAGCTCACCGAGGACAGGGGGCGTGTACAATGAGCAGTTCTTC. The full variable domain, in which reference TRBV18 and TRBJ2-1 provide the parts outside the CDR3, is NAGVMQNPRHLVRRRGQEARLRCSPMKGHSHVYWYRQLPEEGLKFMVYLQKENIIDESGMPKERFSAEFPKEGPSILRIQQVVRGDSAAYFCASSPRTGGVYNEQFFGPGTRLTVL.

The chain couples TRBV7-3 to TRBJ2-1; no definite D call. V dropped 2 bases and J dropped 6 bases, with 17 bases sitting between them. This CDR3 is 16 amino acids long. Germline loops: CDR1 SGHTA, CDR2 FQGTGA. CDR3 loop: CASSLYFTTKGNEQFF. In DNA, the CDR3 is TGTGCCAGCAGCTTATATTTTACCACTAAGGGCAATGAGCAGTTCTTC.

Only a few counts were recorded for this clonotype. The V and J genes are TRBV12-3 or TRBV12-4 and TRBJ2-7, with D unresolved. The CDR3 extends over 15 amino acids. V was shortened by 5 bases and J by 6 bases, with 20 bases between the two germline ends. The CDR3 protein is CASSPEKAKAGEQYF. The CDR3 bases are TGTGCCAGCAGTCCCGAGAAGGCAAAGGCCGGCGAGCAGTACTTC.

The chain couples TRBV18 to TRBJ2-3, with D possibly being TRBD1 (6 bases). The CDR3 is 16 residues long. From germline, CDR1 is KGHSH and CDR2 LQKENI. The V and J ends lost 3 bases and 0 bases respectively, with 13 bases between them. The CDR3, as DNA: TGTGCCAGCTCACCCAAAAACAGGGAGAGCACAGATACGCAGTATTTT. Translated: CASSPKNRESTDTQYF.

This clonotype was counted only a few times. The V and J genes are TRBV29-1 and TRBJ2-1; D not certain. Germline lookup yields CDR1 SQVTM and CDR2 ANQGSEA. The germline V and J ends were trimmed by 2 bases and 5 bases, with 13 bases remaining between them. This CDR3 is 14 amino acids long. CDR3 residues: CSVELRTSNNEQFF. CDR3 bases: TGCAGCGTTGAACTTAGAACTTCAAACAATGAGCAGTTCTTC.

This clonotype was counted ten times or more. The chain carries TRBV20-1 and TRBJ2-1; 7 positions match TRBD2. CDR3 length equals 14 residues. Germline lookup yields CDR1 DFQATT and CDR2 SNEGSKA (reference sequence). CDR3 protein: CSAGSGRGINEQFF. CDR3 nucleotide sequence: TGCAGCGCCGGATCGGGGCGGGGGATTAATGAGCAGTTCTTC.

The J gene is TRBJ2-1, the V gene TRBV3-1, with a possible D match to TRBD2 (5 bases). Trimming shortened V by 5 bases and J by 9 bases, and 14 bases separated the two germline ends. Germline CDR1 reads LGHDT; CDR2 reads YNNKEL (reference sequence). The CDR3 is 13 residues long. This CDR3 is CASSTRRGGEQFF. The CDR3 DNA reads as TGTGCCAGCAGCACTCGACGGGGTGGTGAGCAGTTCTTC.

This clonotype has more than one count but fewer than ten. The chain has TRBV20-1 and TRBJ2-1; weak D call: TRBD2 (6 bases). The CDR3 totals 15 residues. CDR1 and CDR2 from the germline V gene are DFQATT and SNEGSKA (reference sequence). The V gene lost 8 bases and the J gene lost 7 bases, with 24 bases spanning the gap. The CDR3: CSPLGGSGRGNEQFF. The CDR3 DNA reads as TGCAGTCCTCTCGGGGGTAGCGGTAGAGGAAATGAGCAGTTCTTC.

There are many counts of this clonotype. This sequence joins TRBV3-1 and TRBJ2-1; perhaps TRBD2 as D (6 bases). There are 16 residues in the CDR3. Trimming stripped 4 bases from V and 0 bases from J, with 13 bases between. Germline-derived CDR1 and CDR2 are LGHDT and YNNKEL (reference sequence). The CDR3 DNA reads as TGTGCCAGCAGCCCCGGGACTGGAAGCTCCTACAATGAGCAGTTCTTC. Translating gives CASSPGTGSSYNEQFF.

V usage is TRBV20-1 and J usage is TRBJ2-1; D might be TRBD1 (6 bases). The CDR3 extends over 15 amino acids. Between the trimmed V and J ends, which lost 1 base and 3 bases, there was a span of 13 bases. In germline, CDR1 is DFQATT, CDR2 SNEGSKA (reference sequence). CDR3 protein: CSARVRTVGYNEQFF. CDR3 coding DNA: TGCAGTGCTAGAGTGAGGACAGTGGGCTACAATGAGCAGTTCTTC.

Only a few counts were recorded for this clonotype. The chain joins TRBV20-1 to TRBJ2-1; 14 bases agree with TRBD2. The trim removed 3 bases at V and 7 bases at J, leaving 8 bases unmatched. The CDR3 contains 16 residues. The V gene's germline CDR1 is DFQATT and CDR2 SNEGSKA (reference sequence). In DNA form, the CDR3 reads TGCAGTGCTAGCCTTTCCGGGACTAGCGGGAGTAATGAGCAGTTCTTC. Its translation: CSASLSGTSGSNEQFF.

V is TRBV7-2 and J is TRBJ2-3; D remains unclear. Germline V gene lookup returns CDR1 SGHTA and CDR2 FQGNSA. The CDR3 loop spans 11 amino acids. Deletions cut 3 bases from V and 8 bases from J, with 6 bases between. The CDR3: CASSFQVTQYF. The CDR3 DNA is TGTGCCAGCAGCTTTCAAGTTACGCAGTATTTT.

This chain uses TRBV29-1 with TRBJ1-2; D is unclear. The CDR3 runs 17 residues. CDR1 SQVTM and CDR2 ANQGSEA come from the germline V gene. Trimming left V 0 bases short and J 4 bases short, with 21 bases between. The CDR3 bases are TGCAGCGTTGAAGATTCGGATTCCCCCCTCTATATCTATGGCTACACCTTC. Encoded protein: CSVEDSDSPLYIYGYTF.

This clonotype has a handful of counts. The chain employs TRBV28 and TRBJ2-2, with D perhaps TRBD1 (6 bases). This CDR3 is 15 amino acids long. Trimming took 5 bases from V and 4 from J, leaving 14 bases between them. Germline CDR1 reads MDHEN; CDR2 reads SYDVKM. Written as DNA, the CDR3 is TGTGCCAGCAGTCCCTTTGACAGGAGCACCGGGGAGCTGTTTTTT. It is translated as CASSPFDRSTGELFF.

The sample holds a few counts of this clonotype. The rearrangement uses TRBV10-3 and TRBJ2-7; 9 bases match TRBD1. The CDR3 sequence is 16 residues long. Germline V gives CDR1 ENHRY, CDR2 SYGVKD. V lost 0 bases, J lost 1 base, and 4 bases stayed unmatched. The CDR3 coding sequence is TGTGCCATCAGTGAGTCTAGGGACAGGGCGTCCTACGAGCAGTACTTC. Translation: CAISESRDRASYEQYF.

DNA for the CDR3: TGCGCCAGCAGCCAAGAAGGGCAATACAATGAGCAGTTCTTC. Translating gives CASSQEGQYNEQFF. V usage is TRBV4-3 and J usage is TRBJ2-1; D is ambiguous. Trimming removed 0 bases from V and 4 bases from J, with 7 bases in between. The CDR3 runs 14 residues. Germline V gene lookup returns CDR1 LGHNA and CDR2 YSLEER.

The table lists this clonotype with a few counts. The V gene is TRBV30, the J gene TRBJ1-5, with D uncertain. V was clipped by 2 bases and J by 4 bases, with 15 bases between them. The germline V gene encodes CDR1 GTSNPN and CDR2 SVGIG (reference sequence). The CDR3 is 15 amino acids. This CDR3 is CAWSPDNSNNQPQHF. The CDR3 DNA sequence: TGTGCCTGGAGTCCGGATAACTCAAATAATCAGCCCCAGCATTTT.

This clonotype has just a few counts. The chain couples TRBV12-3 or TRBV12-4 to TRBJ1-2; 12 bases are shared with TRBD1. J gave up 4 bases and V 9 bases, and 9 bases lay outside the gene matches. The CDR3 loop spans 15 amino acids. The CDR3 nucleotides read TGTGCCAGTCGTCGGGGACAGGGGGCCACCTATGGCTACACCTTC. It yields the protein CASRRGQGATYGYTF.

The rearrangement links TRBV6-5 to TRBJ2-1; a possible D gene is TRBD2 (5 bases). The CDR3 is 15 residues long. Germline CDR1 and CDR2: MNHEY and SVGAGI. Trimming left V 0 bases short and J 4 bases short, with 10 bases between. CDR3 protein: CASSYSQRSYNEQFF. CDR3 in DNA: TGTGCCAGCAGTTACTCCCAGCGGAGTTACAATGAGCAGTTCTTC.

The rearrangement uses TRBV6-1 and TRBJ2-1; 8 positions agree with TRBD2. This CDR3 has 15 amino acids. Losses at the gene ends were 6 bases for V and 5 bases for J; bases not matched to a gene: 9. Germline V gives CDR1 MNHNS, CDR2 SASEGT. The CDR3, as DNA: TGTGCCAGCAGCGAACCGGGACTAGGGAACAATGAGCAGTTCTTC. It specifies CASSEPGLGNNEQFF.

This clonotype came up a few times. The chain employs TRBV20-1 and TRBJ2-1; D not resolved. There are 14 residues in the CDR3. V was trimmed by 0 bases and J by 4 bases, leaving 10 bases between them. The germline V gene encodes CDR1 DFQATT and CDR2 SNEGSKA (reference sequence). CDR3 region: CSARELGLYNEQFF. The CDR3 nucleotides are TGCAGTGCTAGAGAACTGGGCCTTTACAATGAGCAGTTCTTC.

This clonotype showed up many times. V and J are TRBV29-1 and TRBJ2-3; 12 nucleotides align to TRBD2. The CDR3 consists of 15 residues. Germline CDR1 SQVTM, CDR2 ANQGSEA. The V gene end was trimmed by 7 bases and the J gene end by 4 bases; junction bases not matched to a gene: 9. Here the CDR3 reads CSGLLAGGPSDTQYF. The CDR3 region has the DNA TGCAGCGGCCTCCTAGCGGGAGGGCCGTCAGATACGCAGTATTTT.

CDR3 nucleotide sequence: TGTGCCAGCAGCTTGGGTCCCGGCATGGGGGAGCTGTTTTTT. It is translated as CASSLGPGMGELFF. The V gene is TRBV5-6, the J gene TRBJ2-2; D gene ambiguous. V shed 0 bases and J shed 8 bases, with 11 bases lying between them. CDR3 length: 14 residues. Germline-derived CDR1 and CDR2 are SGHDT and YYEEEE.

This clonotype was seen only a few times. V and J are TRBV20-1 and TRBJ2-3, with D possibly being TRBD2 (5 bases). The V gene lost 1 base and the J gene lost 5 bases, with 7 bases spanning the gap. Germline V gene lookup returns CDR1 DFQATT and CDR2 SNEGSKA (reference sequence). The CDR3 runs 12 residues. Written as DNA, the CDR3 is TGCAGTGCTAGAGGGAGCGGAGATACGCAGTATTTT. Its protein product is CSARGSGDTQYF.

The chain's CDR3 is CASSLGGFQLYEQYF. The CDR3 bases are TGCGCCAGCAGCTTGGGGGGCTTTCAGCTCTACGAGCAGTACTTC. This chain connects TRBV5-1 to TRBJ2-7; weak D call: TRBD1 (5 bases). Germline assignment: CDR1 SGHRS and CDR2 YFSETQ. The CDR3 runs 15 residues. The ends were cut back, 0 bases at V and 3 bases at J, with 13 bases in the middle.

V is TRBV5-1 and J is TRBJ1-6; the D is unclear. Trimming took off 1 base at V and 8 bases at J, with 10 bases between the two ends. The CDR3 runs 14 residues. Germline CDR1 and CDR2: SGHRS and YFSETQ. The CDR3 region is CASSLRVGDSPLHF. The CDR3 DNA reads TGCGCCAGCAGCTTGAGGGTTGGGGATTCACCCCTCCACTTT.

V gene TRBV11-2 combines with J gene TRBJ2-2; D uncertain. CDR1 and CDR2 (germline): SGHAT, FQNNGV. Trimming took off 1 base at V and 2 bases at J, with 14 bases between the two ends. The CDR3 covers 17 residues. The CDR3 nucleotides are TGTGCCAGCAGCTTAGTTATCGGTACCTTCAACACCGGGGAGCTGTTTTTT. As protein: CASSLVIGTFNTGELFF.

V gene TRBV20-1 combines with J gene TRBJ1-6; no firm D call. V was shortened by 1 base and J by 2 bases, with 12 bases between the two germline ends. Germline values: CDR1 DFQATT, CDR2 SNEGSKA (reference sequence). This CDR3 is built from 16 residues. CDR3 nucleotides: TGCAGTGCTAGAGCAACCGGAAGGGCCTATAATTCACCCCTCCACTTT. It translates to CSARATGRAYNSPLHF.

As to this clonotype: At one end, the junction sequence differs from germline, possibly due to a read error. The chain recombines TRBV7-2 with TRBJ2-7; D perhaps matches TRBD2 (6 bases). Germline loops: CDR1 SGHTA, CDR2 FQGNSA. This CDR3 contains 12 residues. CDR3 amino acids: CVSSATSNIWYF. CDR3 in DNA: TGTGTCAGCAGCGCAACTAGCAATATTTGGTACTTC.

This clonotype has more than one count but fewer than ten. The J gene is TRBJ2-5, the V gene TRBV20-1; 7 bases map to TRBD1. CDR1 is DFQATT and CDR2 is SNEGSKA in the germline V gene (reference sequence). The J segment lost 5 bases and the V segment lost 3 bases, leaving 12 bases of the junction unmatched. The CDR3 is 15 amino acids. The CDR3 DNA reads as TGCAGTGCTAGTCCTCTTACAGGGGCTTTGGAGACCCAGTACTTC. Translating gives CSASPLTGALETQYF.